The present TCR beta chain was sequenced within a study of T cells after yellow fever vaccination. Broader study findings: On re-exposure, the response was weaker but peaked faster, at day 5 versus 15. The booster response re-showed most primary clones: approximately 97% CD4, approximately 90% CD8.

TCRdb itself ran the 5' RACE reads through MiXCR, one entry per CDR3 protein. The profile shows 100,000 to 150,000 distinct CDR3 sequences, approximately 7% of them singletons. Ten or more counts support this clonotype. Antigen unknown. Sequencing used CD4+ T cells sorted from PBMCs, obtained 10 to 11 days after the first yellow fever vaccination. The clonotype comes from a young man who received the YFV17D yellow fever vaccine.

The CDR3 DNA reads as TGTGCCAGCAGAGGAGGACAGGGTGGCGAGCAGTACTTC. This encodes CASRGGQGGEQYF. The gene calls are TRBV7-6 and TRBJ2-7; 8 bases match TRBD1. V lost 6 bases to trimming and J lost 6 bases; unmatched junction nucleotides: 7. Germline CDR1 and CDR2: SGHVS and FNYEAQ. The CDR3 length is 13 residues.